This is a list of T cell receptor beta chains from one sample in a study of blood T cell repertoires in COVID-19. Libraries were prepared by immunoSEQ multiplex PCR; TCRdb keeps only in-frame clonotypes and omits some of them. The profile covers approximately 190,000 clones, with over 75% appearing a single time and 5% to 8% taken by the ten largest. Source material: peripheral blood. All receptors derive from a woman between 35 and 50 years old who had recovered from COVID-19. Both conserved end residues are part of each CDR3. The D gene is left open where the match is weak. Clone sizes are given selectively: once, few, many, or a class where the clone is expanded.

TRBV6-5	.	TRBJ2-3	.	CASSYNWGHGTDTQYF	TGTGCCAGCAGTTACAACTGGGGCCATGGCACAGATACGCAGTATTTT
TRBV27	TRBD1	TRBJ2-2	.	CASSFRGRGIFYSNQNTGELFF	TGTGCCAGCAGTTTTAGGGGCAGGGGGATATTTTATTCAAACCAGAACACCGGGGAGCTGTTTTTT
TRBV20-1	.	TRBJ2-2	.	CSASRRSNTGELFF	TGCAGTGCTAGTCGCAGATCGAACACCGGGGAGCTGTTTTTT
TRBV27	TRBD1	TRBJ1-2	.	CASSLVRGGANYGYTF	TGTGCCAGCAGTTTAGTCCGAGGGGGCGCAAACTATGGCTACACCTTC
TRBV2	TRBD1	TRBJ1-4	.	CASSEGLGQFNEKLFF	TGTGCCAGCAGTGAAGGGTTGGGACAGTTTAATGAAAAACTGTTTTTT
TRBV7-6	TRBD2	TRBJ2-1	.	CASSRLAGSYNEQFF	TGTGCCAGCAGCCGACTAGCGGGCTCCTACAATGAGCAGTTCTTC
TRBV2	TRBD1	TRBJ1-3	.	CASSGQGGPYSGNTIYF	TGTGCCAGCAGTGGACAGGGGGGACCTTACTCTGGAAACACCATATATTTT
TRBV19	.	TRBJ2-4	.	CASKADLAKNIQYF	TGTGCCAGCAAAGCGGACCTAGCCAAAAACATTCAGTACTTC
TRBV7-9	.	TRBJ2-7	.	CASSLAGGLGEQYF	TGTGCCAGCAGCTTAGCTGGGGGGTTGGGGGAGCAGTACTTC
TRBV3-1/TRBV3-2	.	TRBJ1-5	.	CASSQVTGQQPQHF	TGTGCCAGCAGCCAAGTCACAGGTCAACAGCCCCAGCATTTT
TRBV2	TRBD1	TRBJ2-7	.	CASQSEAGQGTPWLGYEQYF	TGTGCCAGTCAATCGGAGGCGGGACAGGGCACACCCTGGCTAGGCTACGAGCAGTACTTC
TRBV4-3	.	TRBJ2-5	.	CASSPGIGETQYF	TGCGCCAGCAGCCCAGGGATTGGAGAGACCCAGTACTTC
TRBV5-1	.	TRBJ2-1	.	CASREGGPGSEQFF	TGCGCCAGCAGGGAGGGAGGACCCGGGAGTGAGCAGTTCTTC
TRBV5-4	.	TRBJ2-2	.	CASSTGTYTGELFF	TGTGCCAGCAGCACCGGGACTTACACCGGGGAGCTGTTTTTT
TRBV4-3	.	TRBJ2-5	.	CASSQGRGQETQYF	TGCGCCAGCAGCCAGGGCAGGGGACAAGAGACCCAGTACTTC
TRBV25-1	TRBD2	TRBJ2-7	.	CASSERQRGQGMEYF	TGTGCCAGCAGTGAAAGGCAGCGGGGCCAAGGGATGGAGTACTTC
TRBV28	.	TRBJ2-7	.	CASSLLSRDSYEQYF	TGTGCCAGCAGTCTCCTGTCCCGGGACTCCTACGAGCAGTACTTC
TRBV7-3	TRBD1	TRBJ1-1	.	CASSPGTGDTEAFF	TGTGCCAGCAGCCCCGGGACAGGGGACACTGAAGCTTTCTTT
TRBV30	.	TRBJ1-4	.	CAGSGQGNLNEKLFF	TGTGCCGGGAGCGGGCAGGGAAACTTAAATGAAAAACTGTTTTTT
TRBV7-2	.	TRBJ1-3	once	CASSLQGLSGNTIYF	TGTGCCAGCAGCTTACAGGGGCTCTCTGGAAACACCATATATTTT
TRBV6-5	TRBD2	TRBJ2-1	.	CASSPRASGSTEQFF	TGTGCCAGCAGTCCCCGGGCTAGCGGGAGTACTGAGCAGTTCTTC
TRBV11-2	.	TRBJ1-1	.	CASSPTNEAFF	TGTGCCAGCAGCCCCACAAATGAAGCTTTCTTT
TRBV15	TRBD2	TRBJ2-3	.	CATSRAGGSTDTQYF	TGTGCCACCAGCAGAGCGGGGGGTAGCACAGATACGCAGTATTTT
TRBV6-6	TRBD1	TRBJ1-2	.	CASSLGQGDPFGYTF	TGTGCCAGCAGTTTGGGACAGGGTGACCCTTTTGGCTACACCTTC
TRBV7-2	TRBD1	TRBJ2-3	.	CASSRGQLEDTQYF	TGTGCCAGCAGCCGGGGACAGCTTGAGGATACGCAGTATTTT
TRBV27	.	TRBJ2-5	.	CASSFRRVETQYF	TGTGCCAGCAGTTTTAGGCGGGTAGAGACCCAGTACTTC
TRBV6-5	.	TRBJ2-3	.	CASSRPGDNTDTQYF	TGTGCCAGCAGCCGCCCCGGAGATAACACAGATACGCAGTATTTT
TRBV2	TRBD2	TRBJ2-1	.	CASTGLAKINEQFF	TGTGCCAGCACGGGACTAGCGAAGATAAATGAGCAGTTCTTC
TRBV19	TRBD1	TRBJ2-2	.	CASSGQGATGELFF	TGTGCCAGTAGCGGACAGGGGGCCACCGGGGAGCTGTTTTTT
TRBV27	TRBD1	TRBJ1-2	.	CASGKGQGLYGYTF	TGTGCCAGCGGGAAAGGACAGGGCCTCTATGGCTACACCTTC
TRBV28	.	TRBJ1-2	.	CAALNEGSYGYTF	TGTGCGGCCTTGAACGAGGGTTCCTATGGCTACACCTTC
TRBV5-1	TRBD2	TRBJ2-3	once	CASSLEGLAGAITDTQYF	TGCGCCAGCAGCTTAGAAGGACTAGCGGGAGCCATCACAGATACGCAGTATTTT
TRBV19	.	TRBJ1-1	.	CASSIRRNTEAFF	TGTGCCAGTAGTATCCGGAGGAACACTGAAGCTTTCTTT
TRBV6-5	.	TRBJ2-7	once	CASSLQGYEQYF	TGTGCCAGCAGTCTACAGGGCTACGAGCAGTACTTC
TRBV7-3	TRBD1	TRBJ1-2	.	CASSPYQTGIGYTF	TGTGCCAGCAGCCCCTACCAGACAGGGATCGGCTACACCTTC
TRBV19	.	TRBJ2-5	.	CASSIGGETQYF	TGTGCCAGTAGTATCGGGGGTGAGACCCAGTACTTC
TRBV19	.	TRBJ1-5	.	CASSRQPSFQPQHF	TGTGCCAGTAGTAGACAGCCTAGTTTTCAGCCCCAGCATTTT
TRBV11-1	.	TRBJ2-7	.	CASSPSSYEQYF	TGTGCCAGCAGCCCTTCTTCCTACGAGCAGTACTTC
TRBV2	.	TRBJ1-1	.	CASSPVMNTEAFF	TGTGCCAGCAGTCCGGTCATGAACACTGAAGCTTTCTTT
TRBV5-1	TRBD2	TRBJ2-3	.	CASSPGGTSTDTQYF	TGCGCCAGCAGCCCGGGGGGTACTAGCACAGATACGCAGTATTTT
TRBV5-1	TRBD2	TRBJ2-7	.	CASSSPGGGNYEQYF	TGCGCCAGCAGCTCCCCCGGGGGAGGGAACTACGAGCAGTACTTC
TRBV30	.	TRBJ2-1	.	CAWSAGRGLQFF	TGTGCCTGGAGTGCCGGGAGGGGGCTACAGTTCTTC
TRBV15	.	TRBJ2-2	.	CATSRDGQRNTGELFF	TGTGCCACCAGCAGAGATGGGCAGAGAAACACCGGGGAGCTGTTTTTT
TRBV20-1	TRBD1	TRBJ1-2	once	CSASHRGNYGYTF	TGCAGTGCTAGTCACAGGGGTAACTATGGCTACACCTTC
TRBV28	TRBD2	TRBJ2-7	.	CASSVAGGRYEQYF	TGTGCCAGCAGTGTAGCGGGAGGCCGATACGAGCAGTACTTC
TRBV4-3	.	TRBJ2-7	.	CASSQTQGYEQYF	TGCGCCAGCAGCCAGACACAGGGATACGAGCAGTACTTC
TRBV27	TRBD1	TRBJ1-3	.	CASSPTGVSTGNTIYF	TGTGCCAGCAGTCCTACAGGGGTTTCAACTGGAAACACCATATATTTT
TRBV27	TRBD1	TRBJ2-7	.	CASSITGVEQYF	TGTGCCAGCAGTATCACAGGGGTCGAGCAGTACTTC
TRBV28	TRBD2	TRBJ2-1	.	CASGTSGSTDEQFF	TGTGCCAGCGGTACTAGCGGGAGTACCGATGAGCAGTTCTTC
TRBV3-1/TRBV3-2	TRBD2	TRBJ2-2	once	CASSLPSQRDFTGELFF	TGTGCCAGCAGCCTGCCCTCACAGCGGGATTTCACCGGGGAGCTGTTTTTT
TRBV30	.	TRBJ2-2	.	CAWSEGLTGELFF	TGTGCCTGGAGCGAAGGACTTACCGGGGAGCTGTTTTTT
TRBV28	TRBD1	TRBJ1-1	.	CASSLPDRVPEAFF	TGTGCCAGCAGTCTACCAGACAGGGTCCCTGAAGCTTTCTTT
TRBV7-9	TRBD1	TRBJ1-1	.	CASSLDSYRGTEAFF	TGTGCCAGCAGCTTAGATTCGTACAGGGGAACTGAAGCTTTCTTT
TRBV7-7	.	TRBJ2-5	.	CASSQVQETQYF	TGTGCCAGCAGCCAGGTCCAAGAGACCCAGTACTTC